This T cell receptor (beta chain) was identified in a study of radiotherapy plus CTLA-4 blockade in lung cancer. The CDR3 has 13 residues. CDR1 SGHTA and CDR2 FQGNSA come from the germline V gene. J lost 3 bases, V lost 5 bases, and 2 bases had no gene match. The method was immunoSEQ multiplex PCR; TCRdb's version includes in-frame clones alone and lacks a portion of them. This table has some 37,000 clones, roughly two thirds appearing once. Here the sequenced sample was peripheral blood, taken from a patient treated with radiotherapy plus ipilimumab. V gene TRBV7-2 combines with J gene TRBJ2-7; TRBD1 matches at 9 bases. The sequence derives from a human donor with non-small cell lung cancer who had stable disease on radiotherapy plus ipilimumab. The CDR3 spells CASSLTGGYEQYF. The CDR3 DNA sequence: TGTGCCAGCAGCCTGACAGGGGGCTACGAGCAGTACTTC.